The entry that follows covers one T cell receptor (beta chain) sequence. This specimen belongs to a study of blood T cell repertoires in COVID-19. Whole-study context: COVID-19 samples from acute and convalescent phases originated in the United States, Italy and Spain.

Sequenced by immunoSEQ multiplex PCR; TCRdb stores in-frame clones only, minus some. The sample carries over 200,000 clones, nearly 90% recorded once. This TCR came from a human donor in a cohort sampled during active COVID-19. What was sequenced was peripheral blood.

Here the CDR3 reads CACPAEEKLFF. As DNA, the CDR3 is TGTGCCTGTCCCGCCGAGGAAAAACTGTTTTTT. V and J are TRBV30 and TRBJ1-4, with D unclear. The CDR3 extends over 11 amino acids. The V gene lost 6 bases and the J gene lost 8 bases, with 10 bases spanning the gap. Germline CDR1 is GTSNPN and CDR2 is SVGIG (reference sequence).